This TCR beta chain was identified in a study of metastatic and nonmetastatic thyroid tumors. The length of the CDR3 is 13 residues. V was clipped by 7 bases and J by 10 bases, with 19 bases between them. Germline lookup yields CDR1 SGHTA and CDR2 FQGNSA. TCRdb re-analyzed the PCR reads through MiXCR. The sample shows roughly 36,000 clones, 25% to 30% of them seen only once. Every patient was untreated before thyroid surgery. This TCR was recovered from a female donor with papillary thyroid cancer or a benign thyroid nodule (not recorded which). Some clones in this sample may be carry-over from other donors' samples. Sequenced: blood. This chain links TRBV7-2 with TRBJ1-1; D gene unclear. The CDR3 loop reads CASISRLEVGAFF. As DNA, the CDR3 is TGTGCCAGCATCTCACGCCTTGAGGTGGGAGCTTTCTTT.